These 32 T cell receptor beta chains were sequenced from one sample in a study of blood T cell repertoires in COVID-19. Clones were read by immunoSEQ multiplex PCR, and TCRdb kept only the in-frame ones, dropping some. The sample holds fewer than 400,000 clones; around 87% are singletons and the top ten take roughly 10%. Sequencing was performed on PBMCs or T cells enriched from blood (not recorded which). Source of these receptors: a woman aged 50 to 60 who had recovered from COVID-19.

This sequence joins TRBV2 and TRBJ1-6, with 8 bases that match TRBD1. The J segment lost 4 bases and the V segment lost 6 bases, leaving 2 bases of the junction unmatched. CDR1 and CDR2 (germline): SNHLY, FYNNEI. The CDR3 covers 14 residues. The CDR3 DNA reads as TGTGCCAGCAGCGGACAGGGATATAATTCACCCCTCCACTTT. Its translation: CASSGQGYNSPLHF.

The chain recombines TRBV6-2 or TRBV6-3 with TRBJ1-2, with 8 nucleotides matching TRBD1. Germline loops: CDR1 MNHEY, CDR2 SVGEGT. The V gene end was trimmed by 0 bases and the J gene end by 6 bases; junction bases not matched to a gene: 3. The length of the CDR3 is 14 residues. CDR3 residues: CASSYSRGRNGYTF. DNA for the CDR3: TGTGCCAGCAGTTACTCCAGGGGGCGAAATGGCTACACCTTC.

The V gene is TRBV7-2, the J gene TRBJ1-1; 7 bases match TRBD1. CDR3 length equals 15 residues. V shed 4 bases and J 1 base; nucleotides not matched to a gene: 6. Germline values: CDR1 SGHTA, CDR2 FQGNSA. The CDR3 DNA is TGTGCCAGCAGCTACCACAGGGGTAGGAACACTGAAGCTTTCTTT. Translation: CASSYHRGRNTEAFF.

The chain couples TRBV2 to TRBJ1-2; D ambiguous. Trimming pared 1 base from V and 4 bases from J, leaving 16 bases between. Germline V gene sequence: CDR1 SNHLY, CDR2 FYNNEI. The CDR3 loop spans 16 amino acids. The CDR3 loop reads CASSEGGGSLRYGYTF. CDR3 sequence (DNA): TGTGCCAGCAGTGAAGGCGGAGGATCACTTCGCTATGGCTACACCTTC. The full variable domain, its missing parts supplied by reference TRBV2 and TRBJ1-2, is EPEVTQTPSHQVTQMGQEVILRCVPISNHLYFYWYRQILGQKVEFLVSFYNNEISEKSEIFDDQFSVERPDGSNFTLKIRSTKLEDSAMYFCASSEGGGSLRYGYTFGSGTRLTVV.

CDR3 sequence: CASSLDRGRNSPLHF. DNA for the CDR3: TGTGCCAGCAGCTTAGACAGGGGGCGGAATTCACCCCTCCACTTT. This chain connects TRBV7-8 to TRBJ1-6; 9 bases align to TRBD1. V shed 1 base, J shed 7 bases, and the junction held 2 bases outside the gene matches. This CDR3 is 15 amino acids long. Germline loops: CDR1 SGHVS, CDR2 FQNEAQ.

The chain employs TRBV6-5 and TRBJ1-4; D is undetermined. Trimming pared 3 bases from V and 6 bases from J, leaving 11 bases between. CDR3 length equals 14 residues. Germline V gene data show CDR1 as MNHEY and CDR2 as SVGAGI. DNA of the CDR3: TGTGCCAGCAGTTATGTGGGCGTTCATGAAAAACTGTTTTTT. Its translation is CASSYVGVHEKLFF.

The rearrangement links TRBV4-3 to TRBJ2-1, with D perhaps matching TRBD2 (5 bases). The CDR3 runs to 16 residues. Germline assignment: CDR1 LGHNA and CDR2 YSLEER. Trimming took 1 base from V and 4 from J, leaving 14 bases between them. The CDR3 region has the DNA TGCGCCAGCAGCCAAGTTAGAGGGCAGAGTTACAATGAGCAGTTCTTC. This translates into CASSQVRGQSYNEQFF.

The rearrangement links TRBV7-6 to TRBJ2-2; tentatively, D is TRBD1 (6 bases). The CDR3 loop spans 13 amino acids. Deletions cut 5 bases from V and 3 bases from J, with 7 bases between. CDR1 and CDR2 (germline): SGHVS, FNYEAQ. The CDR3, as DNA: TGTGCCAGCAGCCGGACAGACACCGGGGAGCTGTTTTTT. Its translation: CASSRTDTGELFF.

The chain carries TRBV5-8 and TRBJ2-3; D call uncertain. V lost 0 bases and J 7 bases, leaving 6 bases between the germline ends. The germline CDR1 and CDR2 sequences are SGHTS and YDEGEE. The CDR3 has 12 residues. CDR3 DNA: TGTGCCAGCAGCTTGGCCCTGTATACGCAGTATTTT. This codes for CASSLALYTQYF.

This sequence joins TRBV4-1 and TRBJ2-1; no clear D gene. The CDR3 length is 14 residues. Germline V CDR1 and CDR2: MGHRA, YSYEKL. Deletions cut 4 bases from V and 6 bases from J, with 13 bases between. CDR3 nucleotide sequence: TGCGCCAGCAGCCCCTCCGGGTGGAGCAATGAGCAGTTCTTC. This codes for CASSPSGWSNEQFF.

The V and J genes are TRBV6-5 and TRBJ1-3, with D possibly being TRBD1 (6 bases). The CDR3 runs to 16 residues. Germline lookup yields CDR1 MNHEY and CDR2 SVGAGI. Between the trimmed V and J ends, which lost 2 bases and 0 bases, there was a span of 11 bases. CDR3: CASSYVGGYSGNTIYF. As DNA, the CDR3 is TGTGCCAGCAGTTACGTAGGGGGTTACTCTGGAAACACCATATATTTT.

The chain carries TRBV5-5 and TRBJ1-5, with 8 bases aligning to TRBD1. CDR3 size: 16 residues. Germline loops: CDR1 SGHKS, CDR2 YYEKEE (reference sequence). V shed 4 bases, J shed 0 bases, and the junction held 6 bases outside the gene matches. In DNA, the CDR3 is TGTGCCAGCAGCCTTGAGGACAGGGATAGCAATCAGCCCCAGCATTTT. It encodes CASSLEDRDSNQPQHF. Looking up the rest from reference TRBV5-5 and TRBJ1-5 gives the full variable domain: DAGVTQSPTHLIKTRGQQVTLRCSPISGHKSVSWYQQVLGQGPQFIFQYYEKEERGRGNFPDRFSARQFPNYSSELNVNALLLGDSALYLCASSLEDRDSNQPQHFGDGTRLSIL.

The genes are TRBV10-3 and TRBJ2-1; perhaps TRBD2 as D (6 bases). With 6 bases removed from V and 5 bases from J, the gap between germline ends came to 8 bases. The CDR3 contains 12 residues. Germline-derived CDR1 and CDR2 are ENHRY and SYGVKD. The CDR3 loop is CAIRERDNEQFF. CDR3 nucleotide sequence: TGTGCCATCAGGGAGCGGGACAATGAGCAGTTCTTC.

The rearrangement links TRBV25-1 to TRBJ1-2; the D gene is possibly TRBD1 (6 bases). The CDR3 runs 13 residues. Trimming left V 4 bases short and J 7 bases short, with 13 bases between. CDR1 is MGHDK and CDR2 is SYGVNS in the germline V gene. DNA for the CDR3: TGTGCCAGCAGTGGTAACAGGGCCGCTGGCTACACCTTC. Amino acid sequence: CASSGNRAAGYTF.

The chain combines TRBV7-8 with TRBJ2-7; 9 positions agree with TRBD2. The germline V gene encodes CDR1 SGHVS and CDR2 FQNEAQ. The J segment lost 3 bases and the V segment lost 1 base, leaving 1 base of the junction unmatched. The CDR3 is 14 residues long. The CDR3, as DNA: TGTGCCAGCAGCTTAGGCGGGGGGGTCTACGAGCAGTACTTC. Translation: CASSLGGGVYEQYF.

The gene calls are TRBV18 and TRBJ1-1, with D uncertain. This CDR3 contains 13 residues. The V gene lost 2 bases and the J gene lost 4 bases, with 8 bases spanning the gap. Per the germline V gene, CDR1 is KGHSH and CDR2 is LQKENI. CDR3 region: CASSPFEGTEAFF. CDR3 DNA: TGTGCCAGCTCACCATTCGAGGGCACTGAAGCTTTCTTT. The full variable domain, rest sourced from reference TRBV18 and TRBJ1-1, is NAGVMQNPRHLVRRRGQEARLRCSPMKGHSHVYWYRQLPEEGLKFMVYLQKENIIDESGMPKERFSAEFPKEGPSILRIQQVVRGDSAAYFCASSPFEGTEAFFGQGTRLTVV.

This clone turned up a few times. This chain links TRBV28 with TRBJ1-5, with 7 bases lining up with TRBD1. The length of the CDR3 is 15 residues. The ends lost 1 base at V and 7 bases at J; junction bases unmatched: 7. The germline gives CDR1 MDHEN, CDR2 SYDVKM. The CDR3 DNA is TGTGCCAGCAGTTTATCAGCAGGGGGAAGACAGCCCCAGCATTTT. Translating it yields CASSLSAGGRQPQHF.

The gene calls are TRBV19 and TRBJ1-5; 8 nucleotides line up with TRBD1. The V gene's germline CDR1 is LNHDA and CDR2 SQIVND (reference sequence). CDR3 length equals 14 residues. The junction had 4 bases not matched to a gene; V was cut back by 7 bases and J by 2 bases. DNA of the CDR3: TGTGCCAGTACGACAGGGGAGGGCAATCAGCCCCAGCATTTT. It is translated as CASTTGEGNQPQHF.

CDR3 in amino acids: CASSATGYEQYF. DNA of the CDR3: TGTGCCAGCAGTGCCACAGGCTACGAGCAGTACTTC. This rearrangement joins TRBV27 to TRBJ2-7; tentative D call: TRBD1 (5 bases). The CDR3 is 12 residues long. CDR1 and CDR2 (germline): MNHEY, SMNVEV (reference sequence). Trimming stripped 5 bases from V and 3 bases from J, with 8 bases between.

The rearrangement links TRBV7-2 to TRBJ2-1; TRBD2 aligns across 13 bases. V dropped 8 bases and J dropped 6; count of bases not matched to a gene: 10. The germline gives CDR1 SGHTA, CDR2 FQGNSA. CDR3 length equals 16 residues. The CDR3 region is CASRNKLAGGPNEQFF. Here the CDR3 DNA reads TGTGCCAGCCGCAACAAACTAGCGGGGGGGCCCAATGAGCAGTTCTTC.

The chain recombines TRBV7-9 with TRBJ2-7; a possible D gene is TRBD1 (6 bases). CDR3 size: 15 residues. V lost 4 bases, J lost 0 bases, and 13 bases lay in between. Germline V gene lookup returns CDR1 SEHNR and CDR2 FQNEAQ (reference sequence). The CDR3 region has the DNA TGTGCCAGCAGCTCTTACAGGGTACCCTCCTACGAGCAGTACTTC. Amino acid sequence: CASSSYRVPSYEQYF. The full variable domain, with the rest looked up from reference TRBV7-9 and TRBJ2-7, is DTGVSQNPRHKITKRGQNVTFRCDPISEHNRLYWYRQTLGQGPEFLTYFQNEAQLEKSRLLSDRFSAERPKGSFSTLEIQRTEQGDSAMYLCASSSYRVPSYEQYFGPGTRLTVT.

The gene calls are TRBV11-2 and TRBJ1-5; TRBD1 is a possible D gene (5 bases). Germline assignment: CDR1 SGHAT and CDR2 FQNNGV. The CDR3 spans 15 residues. V gave up 3 bases and J gave up 2 bases, with 11 bases separating them. CDR3 sequence: CASSLSRGGNQPQHF. CDR3 DNA sequence: TGTGCCAGCAGCTTGAGTAGGGGCGGCAATCAGCCCCAGCATTTT.

This chain links TRBV6-2 or TRBV6-3 with TRBJ1-4; D is unclear. Trimming shortened V by 4 bases and J by 8 bases, and 14 bases separated the two germline ends. Germline V CDR1 and CDR2: MNHEY, SVGEGT. The CDR3 loop spans 14 amino acids. In nucleotides, the CDR3 is TGTGCCAGCAGTTCTCTCTACGGGGAAGAAAAACTGTTTTTT. Its translation: CASSSLYGEEKLFF.

This sequence joins TRBV7-2 and TRBJ2-1, with D possibly matching TRBD2 (6 bases). This CDR3 contains 16 residues. Germline V gene sequence: CDR1 SGHTA, CDR2 FQGNSA. V was trimmed by 5 bases and J by 1 base, leaving 15 bases between them. This CDR3 is CASSQRLDWSYNEQFF. As DNA, the CDR3 is TGTGCCAGCAGCCAAAGACTAGATTGGTCCTACAATGAGCAGTTCTTC.

The chain carries TRBV6-4 and TRBJ2-2, with 8 bases identical to TRBD1. V was pared by 5 bases and J by 6 bases, with 5 bases of the junction left unmatched. The germline CDR1 and CDR2 sequences are MRHNA and SNTAGT. The CDR3 consists of 14 residues. The CDR3 DNA reads TGTGCCAGCAGTCCCGGGACAGGACCCGGGGAGCTGTTTTTT. Its protein product is CASSPGTGPGELFF.

CDR3 in amino acids: CASSFGEGRGNTIYF. The CDR3, as DNA: TGTGCCAGCAGCTTCGGGGAGGGTCGGGGAAACACCATATATTTT. The chain recombines TRBV11-2 with TRBJ1-3; D gene ambiguous. V lost 3 bases and J 4 bases, leaving 13 bases between the germline ends. Germline V CDR1 and CDR2: SGHAT, FQNNGV. The CDR3 is made up of 15 amino acids.

V usage is TRBV5-1 and J usage is TRBJ2-7, with a possible D match to TRBD2 (6 bases). V lost 0 bases and J lost 0, with 13 bases in between. Germline CDR1 SGHRS, CDR2 YFSETQ. The CDR3 is 16 residues long. CDR3 sequence (DNA): TGCGCCAGCAGCTTGGAGGGACTGAGGAGCTCCTACGAGCAGTACTTC. Its translation is CASSLEGLRSSYEQYF. Looking up the rest from reference TRBV5-1 and TRBJ2-7 gives the full variable domain: KAGVTQTPRYLIKTRGQQVTLSCSPISGHRSVSWYQQTPGQGLQFLFEYFSETQRNKGNFPGRFSGRQFSNSRSEMNVSTLELGDSALYLCASSLEGLRSSYEQYFGPGTRLTVT.

The chain has TRBV7-6 and TRBJ2-7; D is possibly TRBD1 (6 bases). The CDR3 runs to 16 residues. The germline CDR1 and CDR2 sequences are SGHVS and FNYEAQ. V dropped 1 base and J dropped 1 base, with 14 bases sitting between them. The chain's CDR3 is CASSLVGGPSSYEQYF. CDR3 DNA: TGTGCCAGCAGCTTAGTTGGGGGCCCAAGTTCCTACGAGCAGTACTTC.

V usage is TRBV19 and J usage is TRBJ1-6; D might be TRBD1 (6 bases). V was cut by 4 bases and J by 9 bases, with 13 bases left in between. The CDR3 runs 14 residues. Germline CDR1 is LNHDA and CDR2 is SQIVND (reference sequence). CDR3 nucleotides: TGTGCCAGTAGTAGCGGGGGGGCCGGTTCACCCCTCCACTTT. It yields the protein CASSSGGAGSPLHF.

This chain connects TRBV28 to TRBJ1-1; 7 nucleotides agree with TRBD1. The length of the CDR3 is 17 residues. V shed 3 bases and J 0 bases; nucleotides not matched to a gene: 10. CDR1 and CDR2 (germline): MDHEN, SYDVKM. CDR3 amino acids: CASSFRTTGNMNTEAFF. The CDR3 region has the DNA TGTGCCAGCAGTTTCCGCACGACAGGGAACATGAACACTGAAGCTTTCTTT.

The chain links TRBV7-2 to TRBJ2-2; 10 positions agree with TRBD2. This CDR3 is 18 amino acids long. The junction had 4 bases not matched to a gene; V was cut back by 0 bases and J by 0 bases. CDR1 is SGHTA and CDR2 is FQGNSA in the germline V gene. DNA of the CDR3: TGTGCCAGCAGCTTAGCTAGCGGGGGGATCGCGAACACCGGGGAGCTGTTTTTT. Translating it yields CASSLASGGIANTGELFF. The variable domain in full, with the rest retrieved from reference TRBV7-2 and TRBJ2-2, is GAGVSQSPSNKVTEKGKDVELRCDPISGHTALYWYRQSLGQGLEFLIYFQGNSAPDKSGLPSDRFSAERTGGSVSTLTIQRTQQEDSAVYLCASSLASGGIANTGELFFGEGSRLTVL.

A word on this clone: The same CDR3 arises from other DNA sequences in this sample as well. V gene TRBV3-1 (or the pseudogene TRBV3-2) combines with J gene TRBJ1-1; 7 bases fit TRBD1. Trimming at V came to 1 base and at J to 4 bases, leaving 3 bases not matched to a gene. From germline, CDR1 is LGHDT and CDR2 YNNKEL (reference sequence). The CDR3 sequence is 14 residues long. The CDR3 reads CASSQVAGGTEAFF. The CDR3 DNA reads as TGTGCCAGCAGCCAAGTGGCAGGGGGCACTGAAGCTTTCTTT.